This T cell receptor (beta chain) comes out of a study of cytomegalovirus exposure and HLA in healthy donors. Whole-study results and caveats: A later analysis linked a missense variant in DCLRE1C to the trimming of TCR beta V and J genes.

V was clipped by 6 bases and J by 0 bases; unmatched bases: 7. CDR1 is SGHNT, CDR2 YENEEA, per germline. This CDR3 contains 16 residues. In the PCR, 60 Vbeta and 13 Jbeta primers were used. The method was immunoSEQ multiplex PCR; TCRdb's version includes in-frame clones alone and lacks a portion of them. The sample totals about 96,000 clones. With respect to this clone: What it binds is unknown.

The sample taken for sequencing was PBMCs. V usage is TRBV11-3 and J usage is TRBJ2-5; 10 bases line up with TRBD1. The origin of this receptor is a woman aged 25 to 39 in good health and CMV-seronegative. CDR3 DNA sequence: TGTGCCAGCAGTGCCGGGACAGGGGACGACCAAGAGACCCAGTACTTC. Translated: CASSAGTGDDQETQYF.